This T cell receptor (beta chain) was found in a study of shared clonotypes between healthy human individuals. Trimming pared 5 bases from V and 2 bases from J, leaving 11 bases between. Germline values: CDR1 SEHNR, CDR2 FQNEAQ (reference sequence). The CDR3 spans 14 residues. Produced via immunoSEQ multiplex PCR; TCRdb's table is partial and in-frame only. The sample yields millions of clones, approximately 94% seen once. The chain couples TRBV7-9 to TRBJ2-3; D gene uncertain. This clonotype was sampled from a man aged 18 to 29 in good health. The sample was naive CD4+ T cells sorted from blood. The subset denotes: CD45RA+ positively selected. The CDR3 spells CASSHGKNTDTQYF. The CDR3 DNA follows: TGTGCCAGCAGCCACGGAAAGAACACAGATACGCAGTATTTT.